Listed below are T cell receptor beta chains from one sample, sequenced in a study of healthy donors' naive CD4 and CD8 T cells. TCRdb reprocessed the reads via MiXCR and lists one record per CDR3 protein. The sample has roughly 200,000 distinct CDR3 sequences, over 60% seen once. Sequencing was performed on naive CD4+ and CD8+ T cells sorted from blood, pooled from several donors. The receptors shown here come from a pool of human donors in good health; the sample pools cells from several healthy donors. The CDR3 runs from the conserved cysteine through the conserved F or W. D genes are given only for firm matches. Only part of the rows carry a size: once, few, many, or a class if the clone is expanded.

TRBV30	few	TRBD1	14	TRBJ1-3	CAWDRADSGNTIYF	TGTGCCTGGGACAGGGCTGACTCTGGAAACACCATATATTTT
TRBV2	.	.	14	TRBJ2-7	CASSSETNSYEQYF	TGTGCCAGCAGTAGCGAAACCAACTCCTACGAGCAGTACTTC
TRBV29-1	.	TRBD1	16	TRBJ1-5	CSVAGGDGFSNQPQHF	TGCAGCGTCGCAGGGGGCGATGGTTTTAGCAATCAGCCCCAGCATTTT
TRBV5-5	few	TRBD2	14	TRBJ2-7	CASSPGLAAYEQYF	TGTGCCAGCAGCCCGGGACTAGCGGCCTACGAGCAGTACTTC
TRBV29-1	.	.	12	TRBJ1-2	CSVSEGDYGYTF	TGCAGCGTTAGCGAGGGAGACTATGGCTACACCTTC
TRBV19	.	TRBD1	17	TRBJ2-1	CASSMRWQGARSDEQFF	TGTGCCAGTAGTATGCGGTGGCAGGGGGCCCGTAGCGATGAGCAGTTCTTC
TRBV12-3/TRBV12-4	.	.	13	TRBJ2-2	CASSFGVSGELFF	TGTGCCAGCAGTTTTGGGGTTTCCGGGGAGCTGTTTTTT
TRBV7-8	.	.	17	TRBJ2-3	CASSSPERGGGTDTQYF	TGTGCCAGCAGCTCGCCCGAGAGGGGCGGGGGCACAGATACGCAGTATTTT
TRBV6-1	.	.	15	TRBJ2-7	CASSEGHGVVYEQYF	TGTGCCAGCAGTGAAGGACACGGCGTCGTGTACGAGCAGTACTTC
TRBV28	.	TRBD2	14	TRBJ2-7	CASSELAERYEQYF	TGTGCCAGCAGCGAGCTAGCGGAGAGGTACGAGCAGTACTTC
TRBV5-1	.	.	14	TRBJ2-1	CASSLEGVNNEQFF	TGCGCCAGCAGCTTGGAAGGCGTAAACAATGAGCAGTTCTTC
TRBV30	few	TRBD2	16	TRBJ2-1	CAWSVGGLAGLGEQFF	TGTGCCTGGAGTGTGGGGGGACTAGCGGGGTTGGGTGAGCAGTTCTTC
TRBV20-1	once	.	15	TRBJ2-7	CSARARRDLSYEQYF	TGCAGTGCTAGAGCGCGCAGGGATCTATCCTACGAGCAGTACTTC
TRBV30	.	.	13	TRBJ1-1	CAWSPPENTEAFF	TGTGCCTGGAGCCCCCCTGAGAACACTGAAGCTTTCTTT
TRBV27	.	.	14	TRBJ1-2	CASSLTVANYGYTF	TGTGCCAGCAGCCTGACAGTCGCTAACTATGGCTACACCTTC
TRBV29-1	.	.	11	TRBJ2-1	CSVVSYNEQFF	TGCAGCGTTGTCTCCTACAATGAGCAGTTCTTC
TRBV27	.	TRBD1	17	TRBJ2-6	CASSFSRGQTGANVLTF	TGTGCCAGCAGTTTTTCCAGGGGGCAAACTGGGGCCAACGTCCTGACTTTC
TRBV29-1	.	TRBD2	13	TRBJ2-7	CSVVASGKYEQYF	TGCAGCGTTGTTGCTAGCGGGAAATACGAGCAGTACTTC
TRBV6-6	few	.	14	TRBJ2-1	CACSEQGARNEQFF	TGTGCCTGCTCCGAACAGGGTGCGAGGAATGAGCAGTTCTTC
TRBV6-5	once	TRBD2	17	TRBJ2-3	CASSGHGSGRALDTQYF	TGTGCCAGCAGTGGCCATGGGAGCGGGAGGGCCTTGGATACGCAGTATTTT
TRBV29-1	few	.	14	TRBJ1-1	CSVDEPLSGTEAFF	TGCAGCGTTGATGAGCCGCTCTCGGGCACTGAAGCTTTCTTT
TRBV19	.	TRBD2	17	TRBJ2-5	CASSPTSRLAGQETQYF	TGTGCCAGTAGCCCAACGTCTAGACTAGCGGGGCAAGAGACCCAGTACTTC
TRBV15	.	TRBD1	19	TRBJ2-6	CATSRGVPGQAPGANVLTF	TGTGCCACCAGCAGAGGAGTCCCGGGACAGGCCCCTGGGGCCAACGTCCTGACTTTC
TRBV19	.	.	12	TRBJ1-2	CASGRGDYGYTF	TGTGCCAGCGGACGGGGGGACTATGGCTACACCTTC
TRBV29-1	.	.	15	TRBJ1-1	CSVGRQLSANTEAFF	TGCAGCGTTGGTCGGCAACTATCCGCGAACACTGAAGCTTTCTTT
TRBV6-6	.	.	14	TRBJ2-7	CASKLQTSSYEQYF	TGTGCCAGCAAACTACAGACGAGCTCCTACGAGCAGTACTTC